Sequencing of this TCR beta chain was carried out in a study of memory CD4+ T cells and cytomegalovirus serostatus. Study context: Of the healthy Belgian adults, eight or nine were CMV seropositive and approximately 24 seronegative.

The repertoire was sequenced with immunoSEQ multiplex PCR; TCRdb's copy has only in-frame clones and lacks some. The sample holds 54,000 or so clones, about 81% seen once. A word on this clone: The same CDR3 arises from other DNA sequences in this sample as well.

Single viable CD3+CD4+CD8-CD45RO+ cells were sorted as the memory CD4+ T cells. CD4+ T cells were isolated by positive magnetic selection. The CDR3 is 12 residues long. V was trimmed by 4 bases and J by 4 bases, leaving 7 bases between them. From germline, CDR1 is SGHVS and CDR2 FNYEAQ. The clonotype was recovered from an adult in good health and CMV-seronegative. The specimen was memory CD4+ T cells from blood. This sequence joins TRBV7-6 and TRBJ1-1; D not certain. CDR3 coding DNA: TGTGCCAGCAGCTCCGGACGCACTGAAGCTTTCTTT. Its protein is CASSSGRTEAFF.